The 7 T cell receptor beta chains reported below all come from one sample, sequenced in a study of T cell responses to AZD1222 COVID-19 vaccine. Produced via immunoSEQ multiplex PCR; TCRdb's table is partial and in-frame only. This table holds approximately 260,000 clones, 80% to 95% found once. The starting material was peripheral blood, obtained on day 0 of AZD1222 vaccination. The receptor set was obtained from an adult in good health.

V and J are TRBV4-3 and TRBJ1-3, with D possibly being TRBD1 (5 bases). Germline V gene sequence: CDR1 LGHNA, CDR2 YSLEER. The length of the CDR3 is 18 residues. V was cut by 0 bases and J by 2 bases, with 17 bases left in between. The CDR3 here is CASSQDPTGRAAGNTIYF. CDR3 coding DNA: TGCGCCAGCAGCCAAGATCCCACCGGCAGGGCGGCTGGAAACACCATATATTTT.

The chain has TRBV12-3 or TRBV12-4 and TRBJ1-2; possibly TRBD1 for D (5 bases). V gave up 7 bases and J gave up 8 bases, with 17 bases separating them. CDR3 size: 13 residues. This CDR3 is CASTHRGNGGYTF. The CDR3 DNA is TGTGCCAGCACCCACCGGGGGAACGGGGGCTACACCTTC.

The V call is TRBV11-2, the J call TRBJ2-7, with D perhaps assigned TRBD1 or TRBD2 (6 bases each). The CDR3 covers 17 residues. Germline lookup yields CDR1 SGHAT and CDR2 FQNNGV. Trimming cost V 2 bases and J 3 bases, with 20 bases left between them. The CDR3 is CASSLNGGGSGVYEQYF. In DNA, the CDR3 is TGTGCCAGCAGCTTAAACGGGGGCGGGTCTGGGGTCTACGAGCAGTACTTC.

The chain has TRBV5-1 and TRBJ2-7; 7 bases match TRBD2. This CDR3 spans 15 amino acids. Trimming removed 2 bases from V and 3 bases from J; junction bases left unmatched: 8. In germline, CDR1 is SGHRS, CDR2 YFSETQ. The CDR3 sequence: CASSLGASGIYEQYF. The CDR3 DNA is TGCGCCAGCAGCTTAGGGGCTAGCGGAATCTACGAGCAGTACTTC.

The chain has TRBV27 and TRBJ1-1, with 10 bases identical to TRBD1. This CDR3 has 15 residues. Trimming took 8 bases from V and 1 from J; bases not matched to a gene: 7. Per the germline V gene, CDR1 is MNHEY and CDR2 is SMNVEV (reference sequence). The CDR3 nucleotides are TGTGCCAGCCTCAGACAGGGGGCCCCGAACACTGAAGCTTTCTTT. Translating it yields CASLRQGAPNTEAFF.

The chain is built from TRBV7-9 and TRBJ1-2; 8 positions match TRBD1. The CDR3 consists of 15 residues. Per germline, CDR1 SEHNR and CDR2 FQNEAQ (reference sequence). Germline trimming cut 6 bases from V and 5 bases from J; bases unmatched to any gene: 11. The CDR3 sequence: CASSSLDRGVYGYTF. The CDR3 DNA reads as TGTGCCAGCAGTTCCCTCGACAGGGGAGTTTATGGCTACACCTTC. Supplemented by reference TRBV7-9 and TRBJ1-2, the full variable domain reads DTGVSQNPRHKITKRGQNVTFRCDPISEHNRLYWYRQTLGQGPEFLTYFQNEAQLEKSRLLSDRFSAERPKGSFSTLEIQRTEQGDSAMYLCASSSLDRGVYGYTFGSGTRLTVV.

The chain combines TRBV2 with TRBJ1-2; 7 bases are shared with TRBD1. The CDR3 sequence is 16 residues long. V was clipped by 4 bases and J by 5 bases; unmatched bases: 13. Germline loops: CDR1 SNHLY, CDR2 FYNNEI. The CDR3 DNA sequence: TGTGCCAGCAGTGGGGGGCACAGGGGAGATTCTTATGGCTACACCTTC. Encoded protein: CASSGGHRGDSYGYTF.